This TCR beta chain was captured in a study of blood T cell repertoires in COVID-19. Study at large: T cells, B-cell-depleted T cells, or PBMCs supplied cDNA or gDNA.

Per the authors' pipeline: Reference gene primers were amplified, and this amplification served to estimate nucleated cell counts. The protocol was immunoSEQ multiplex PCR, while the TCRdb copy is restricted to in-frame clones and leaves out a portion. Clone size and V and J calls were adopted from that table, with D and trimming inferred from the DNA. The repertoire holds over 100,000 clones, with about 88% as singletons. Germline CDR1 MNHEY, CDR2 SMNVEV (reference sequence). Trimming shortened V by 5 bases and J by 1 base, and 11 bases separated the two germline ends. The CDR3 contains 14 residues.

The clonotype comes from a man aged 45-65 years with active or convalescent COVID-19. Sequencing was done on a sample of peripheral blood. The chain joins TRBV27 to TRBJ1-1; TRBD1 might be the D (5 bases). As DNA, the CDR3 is TGTGCCAGCAGTCCAGGGAATAGGAACACTGAAGCTTTCTTT. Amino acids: CASSPGNRNTEAFF.